There are many counts of the clone carrying this TCR beta chain. The antigen is not known. This sample's TCRbeta library carried unique molecular identifier barcodes. Each CDR3 protein is one row after TCRdb ran MiXCR on the PCR reads. The sample has approximately 200,000 distinct CDR3 sequences; 6.3% are singletons. This sample was included in a study of T-cell reconstitution after alpha-beta-depleted transplantation in children. General study findings and limits: Where alpha-beta T cells came from about two months after transplant was reportedly several hundred expanded graft clones. One year post-transplant, T-cell counts and diversity were largely derived from T cells produced anew.

The CDR3 is made up of 15 amino acids. Trimming left V 3 bases short and J 1 base short, with 11 bases between. The sequence came from a girl under three years old with combined immunodeficiency, due to receive a stem cell transplant. Sequencing used PBMCs, obtained before TCRalphabeta/CD19-depleted stem cell transplant. The chain has TRBV12-3 or TRBV12-4 and TRBJ2-3, with TRBD1 as a possible D gene (5 bases). This chain's CDR3 is CASSFLQGRTDTQYF. CDR3 DNA: TGTGCCAGCAGTTTTTTGCAGGGTCGCACAGATACGCAGTATTTT.